This TCR beta chain was profiled in a study of blood T cell repertoires in COVID-19. As for the study in general: Sites in the United States, Italy and Spain provided acute and convalescent COVID-19 samples. PBMCs, B-cell-depleted T cells, or T cells were the source of the cDNA or gDNA that made up the material.

The protocol was immunoSEQ multiplex PCR, while the TCRdb copy is restricted to in-frame clones and leaves out a portion. The sample consists of approximately 200,000 clones, approximately 79% of them appearing once. Sequenced: peripheral blood. This TCR came from a human donor in a cohort sampled during active COVID-19.

The CDR3 spells CASSQTGLAEPYEQYF. Written as DNA, the CDR3 is TGTGCCAGCAGCCAGACCGGACTAGCGGAACCCTACGAGCAGTACTTC. This chain joins TRBV4-2 and TRBJ2-7, with 10 positions matching TRBD2. The CDR3 runs to 16 residues. CDR1 is LGHNA, CDR2 YNFKEQ, per germline. J gave up 2 bases and V 3 bases, and 7 bases lay outside the gene matches.